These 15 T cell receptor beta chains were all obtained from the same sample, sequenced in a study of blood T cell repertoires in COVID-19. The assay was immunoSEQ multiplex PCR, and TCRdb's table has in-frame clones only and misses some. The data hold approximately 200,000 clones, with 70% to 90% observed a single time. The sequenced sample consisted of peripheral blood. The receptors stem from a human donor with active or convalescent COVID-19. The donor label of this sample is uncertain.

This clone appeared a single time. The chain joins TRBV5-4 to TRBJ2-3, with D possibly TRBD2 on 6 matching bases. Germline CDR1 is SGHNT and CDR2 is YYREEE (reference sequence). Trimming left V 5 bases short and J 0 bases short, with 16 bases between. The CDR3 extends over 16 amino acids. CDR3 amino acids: CASSTGLPASTDTQYF. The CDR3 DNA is TGTGCCAGCAGTACGGGACTTCCAGCTAGCACAGATACGCAGTATTTT.

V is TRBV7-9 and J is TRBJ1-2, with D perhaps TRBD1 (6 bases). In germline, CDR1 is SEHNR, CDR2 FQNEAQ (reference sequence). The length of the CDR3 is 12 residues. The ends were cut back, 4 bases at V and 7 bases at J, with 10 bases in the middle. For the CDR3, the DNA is TGTGCCAGCAGCTCAGGGGAGCCTGGCTACACCTTC. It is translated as CASSSGEPGYTF.

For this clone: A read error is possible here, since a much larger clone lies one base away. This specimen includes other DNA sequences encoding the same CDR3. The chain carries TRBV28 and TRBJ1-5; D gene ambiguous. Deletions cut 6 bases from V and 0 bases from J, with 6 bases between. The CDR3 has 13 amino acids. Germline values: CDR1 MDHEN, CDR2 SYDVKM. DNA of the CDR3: TGTGCCAGCAGACAGTATAGCAATCAGCCCCAGCATTTT. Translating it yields CASRQYSNQPQHF.

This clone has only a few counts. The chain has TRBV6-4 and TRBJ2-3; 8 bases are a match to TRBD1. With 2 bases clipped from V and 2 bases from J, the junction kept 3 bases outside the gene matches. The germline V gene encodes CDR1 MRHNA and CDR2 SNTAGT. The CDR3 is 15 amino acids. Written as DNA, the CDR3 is TGTGCCAGCAGTGACGGGACAGGCATCACAGATACGCAGTATTTT. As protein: CASSDGTGITDTQYF.

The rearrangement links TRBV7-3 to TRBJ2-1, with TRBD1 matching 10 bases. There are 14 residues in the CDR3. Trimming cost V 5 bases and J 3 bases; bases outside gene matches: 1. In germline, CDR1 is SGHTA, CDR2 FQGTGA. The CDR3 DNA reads TGTGCCAGCAGCCGGACAGGGGGCTACAATGAGCAGTTCTTC. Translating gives CASSRTGGYNEQFF. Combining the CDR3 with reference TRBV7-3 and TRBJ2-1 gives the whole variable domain GAGVSQTPSNKVTEKGKYVELRCDPISGHTALYWYRQSLGQGPEFLIYFQGTGAADDSGLPNDRFFAVRPEGSVSTLKIQRTERGDSAVYLCASSRTGGYNEQFFGPGTRLTVL.

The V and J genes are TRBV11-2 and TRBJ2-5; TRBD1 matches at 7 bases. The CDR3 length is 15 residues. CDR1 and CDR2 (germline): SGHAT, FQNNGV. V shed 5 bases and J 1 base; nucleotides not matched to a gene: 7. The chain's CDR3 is CASSPGGTAQETQYF. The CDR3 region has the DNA TGTGCCAGCAGCCCAGGTGGGACAGCCCAAGAGACCCAGTACTTC.

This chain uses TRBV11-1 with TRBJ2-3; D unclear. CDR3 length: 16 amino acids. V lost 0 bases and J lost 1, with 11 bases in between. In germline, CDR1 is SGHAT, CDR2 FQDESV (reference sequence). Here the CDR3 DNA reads TGTGCCAGCAGCTTAGCGTGGGTCACAGGCACAGATACGCAGTATTTT. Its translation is CASSLAWVTGTDTQYF. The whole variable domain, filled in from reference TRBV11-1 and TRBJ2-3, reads EAEVAQSPRYKITEKSQAVAFWCDPISGHATLYWYRQILGQGPELLVQFQDESVVDDSQLPKDRFSAERLKGVDSTLKIQPAELGDSAMYLCASSLAWVTGTDTQYFGPGTRLTVL.

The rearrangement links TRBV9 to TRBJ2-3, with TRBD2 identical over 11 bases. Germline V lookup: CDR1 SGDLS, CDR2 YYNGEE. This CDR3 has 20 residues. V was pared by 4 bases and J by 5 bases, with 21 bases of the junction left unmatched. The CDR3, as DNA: TGTGCCAGCAGCCACCCTGACCTAGCGGGAGGTGGAAGCAACAGAGATACGCAGTATTTT. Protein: CASSHPDLAGGGSNRDTQYF.

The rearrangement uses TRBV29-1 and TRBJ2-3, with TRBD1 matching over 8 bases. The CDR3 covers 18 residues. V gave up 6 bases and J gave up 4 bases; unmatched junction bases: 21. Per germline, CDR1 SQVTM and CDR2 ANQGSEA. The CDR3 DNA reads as TGCAGCGTCGCTGGGACAGGTCAATTTCGGTCCCAGGCAGATACGCAGTATTTT. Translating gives CSVAGTGQFRSQADTQYF.

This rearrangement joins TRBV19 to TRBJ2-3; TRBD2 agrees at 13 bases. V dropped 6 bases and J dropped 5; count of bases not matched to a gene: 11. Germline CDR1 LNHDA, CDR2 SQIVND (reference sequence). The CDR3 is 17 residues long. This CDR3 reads CASSGVLAGGRKDTQYF. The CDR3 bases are TGTGCCAGTAGCGGCGTACTAGCGGGGGGGCGGAAAGATACGCAGTATTTT.

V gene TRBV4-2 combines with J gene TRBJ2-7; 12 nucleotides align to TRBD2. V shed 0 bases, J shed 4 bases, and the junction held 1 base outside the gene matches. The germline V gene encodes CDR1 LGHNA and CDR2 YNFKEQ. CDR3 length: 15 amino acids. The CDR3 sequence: CASSQDLAGGYEQYF. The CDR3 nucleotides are TGTGCCAGCAGCCAAGATCTAGCGGGAGGGTACGAGCAGTACTTC.

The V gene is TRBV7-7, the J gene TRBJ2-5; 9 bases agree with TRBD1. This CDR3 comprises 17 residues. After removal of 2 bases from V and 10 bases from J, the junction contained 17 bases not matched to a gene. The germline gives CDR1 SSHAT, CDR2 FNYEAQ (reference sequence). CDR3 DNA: TGTGCCAGCAGCTTATCGCTCATGGACAGGGGAGTTTGTGGCCAGTACTTC. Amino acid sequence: CASSLSLMDRGVCGQYF.

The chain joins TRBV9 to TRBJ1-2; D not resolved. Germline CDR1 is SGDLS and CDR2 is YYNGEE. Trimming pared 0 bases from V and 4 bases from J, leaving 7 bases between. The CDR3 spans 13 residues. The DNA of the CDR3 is TGTGCCAGCAGCGTAGGTGGGCCCTATGGCTACACCTTC. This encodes CASSVGGPYGYTF. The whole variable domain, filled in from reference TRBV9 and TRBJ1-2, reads DSGVTQTPKHLITATGQRVTLRCSPRSGDLSVYWYQQSLDQGLQFLIQYYNGEERAKGNILERFSAQQFPDLHSELNLSSLELGDSALYFCASSVGGPYGYTFGSGTRLTVV.

The DNA of the CDR3 is TGTGCCAGCAGTCCACAGGATTCCAGTCAAGAGACCCAGTACTTC. Translating it yields CASSPQDSSQETQYF. This sequence joins TRBV28 and TRBJ2-5; the D gene is possibly TRBD1 (5 bases). The V end was cut by 5 bases, the J end by 2 bases, with 15 bases between. CDR3 length: 15 amino acids. Germline V gene sequence: CDR1 MDHEN, CDR2 SYDVKM.

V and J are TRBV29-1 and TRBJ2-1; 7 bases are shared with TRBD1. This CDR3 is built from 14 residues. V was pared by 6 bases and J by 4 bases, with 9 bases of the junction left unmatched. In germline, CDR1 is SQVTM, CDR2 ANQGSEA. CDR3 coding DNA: TGCAGCGTGTCCGGGACAGAGACTTACAATGAGCAGTTCTTC. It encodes CSVSGTETYNEQFF.